The clone carrying this T cell receptor (beta chain) has more than one count but fewer than ten. The data stem from a study of blood T cell repertoires in COVID-19. Repertoires were generated with immunoSEQ multiplex PCR, while TCRdb's copy carries only in-frame clones and drops some. The sample records about 180,000 clones, approximately 85% being singletons. The TCR was taken from a woman of 80 years or more with acute or convalescent COVID-19. The sample taken for sequencing was peripheral blood.

CDR3 DNA: TGTGCCAGCAGCGTTGGCACAGGGGGCGTTGAAAAACTGTTTTTT. Amino acids: CASSVGTGGVEKLFF. The chain links TRBV9 to TRBJ1-4, with 9 nucleotides matching TRBD1. V shed 2 bases, J shed 7 bases, and the junction held 6 bases outside the gene matches. Germline values: CDR1 SGDLS, CDR2 YYNGEE. This CDR3 is 15 amino acids long.